This T cell receptor beta chain is drawn from a study of T cells in Graves' hyperthyroidism and ophthalmopathy. This clonotype has at least ten counts. Amplification yielded TCR beta CDR3 regions, with RNA transcripts as the source. During a first-round RT-PCR of the TCR CDR3, the HTBI primer set was used. TCRdb passed the multiplex PCR reads through MiXCR, listing each CDR3 protein once. The data contain more than 650,000 distinct CDR3 sequences, less than 15% of them singletons. Germline-derived CDR1 and CDR2 are SEHNR and FQNEAQ (reference sequence). The V end lost 10 bases, the J end lost 4 bases, and 12 bases lay between the germline ends. The CDR3 spans 12 residues. Across 18 months, stable Graves' hyperthyroidism was marked by no progression to ophthalmopathy. Aged 18 to 65, the patients had hyperthyroidism that was newly diagnosed and had lasted under 2 months. Exclusions: uncontrolled infection, other autoimmune disease, pregnancy, lactation. Diagnoses were made from clinical symptoms, serum measures (thyroxine and TRAb), thyroid ultrasound and orbital computed tomography.

This chain uses TRBV7-9 with TRBJ2-3; D gene unclear. The TCR sequence derives from a woman aged 18-29 years with Graves' hyperthyroidism. Sequencing was performed on blood. In nucleotides, the CDR3 is TGTGCCATCCCGTCAGTCCCAGATACGCAGTATTTT. It yields the protein CAIPSVPDTQYF.